The 23 T cell receptor beta chains listed next were all sequenced from one sample in a study of CD8+ T cells in alopecia areata. Sequencing used cDNA as its template, made by extracting RNA and reverse transcribing it. Method: immunoSEQ multiplex PCR; TCRdb's copy keeps in-frame clones and lacks some. The sample consists of approximately 99,000 clones, 58% of them appearing once. Sequencing was done on a sample of NKG2D-low CD8+ T cells sorted from blood. The receptor source for this set is a human donor with alopecia areata.

The V and J genes are TRBV2 and TRBJ2-7, with 8 bases that match TRBD1. The germline CDR1 and CDR2 sequences are SNHLY and FYNNEI. The CDR3 has 14 residues. The trim removed 8 bases at V and 3 bases at J, leaving 9 bases unmatched. CDR3 DNA sequence: TGTGCCAGCCGCCAGGCAGGACAGGGCTACGAGCAGTACTTC. Encoded protein: CASRQAGQGYEQYF.

The rearrangement links TRBV5-4 to TRBJ2-7; a weak D match, TRBD2 (6 bases). This CDR3 contains 12 residues. The germline V gene has CDR1 SGHNT and CDR2 YYREEE (reference sequence). Trimming left V 4 bases short and J 6 bases short, with 11 bases between. The CDR3 bases are TGTGCCAGCAGCCTCAAGACTAGCGAGCAGTACTTC. Protein sequence: CASSLKTSEQYF.

The chain recombines TRBV7-3 with TRBJ2-1, with a tentative D call TRBD2 (6 bases). Germline assignment: CDR1 SGHTA and CDR2 FQGTGA. The CDR3 consists of 16 residues. The ends were cut back, 5 bases at V and 7 bases at J, with 21 bases in the middle. CDR3 nucleotide sequence: TGTGCCAGCAGCCCCACAGGACCTGGCGGGGTGAATGAGCAGTTCTTC. This encodes CASSPTGPGGVNEQFF.

This clone was seen only a few times. The rearrangement uses TRBV10-3 and TRBJ2-1; no clear D gene. The V end was cut by 2 bases, the J end by 5 bases, with 7 bases between. The CDR3 is 13 amino acids. Germline V gene sequence: CDR1 ENHRY, CDR2 SYGVKD. CDR3 region: CAISELLDNEQFF. CDR3 nucleotide sequence: TGTGCCATCAGTGAGCTACTCGACAATGAGCAGTTCTTC.

This clone has more than one count but fewer than ten. The chain links TRBV9 to TRBJ2-3; TRBD1 might be the D (5 bases). The V end was cut by 4 bases, the J end by 6 bases, with 12 bases between. Germline V gene lookup returns CDR1 SGDLS and CDR2 YYNGEE. CDR3 length: 13 residues. This CDR3 reads CASSLTSGDTQYF. In nucleotides, the CDR3 is TGTGCCAGCAGCCTGACTTCAGGGGATACGCAGTATTTT. Together with reference TRBV9 and TRBJ2-3, the CDR3 gives the full variable domain: DSGVTQTPKHLITATGQRVTLRCSPRSGDLSVYWYQQSLDQGLQFLIQYYNGEERAKGNILERFSAQQFPDLHSELNLSSLELGDSALYFCASSLTSGDTQYFGPGTRLTVL.

J is TRBJ2-7 and V is TRBV9; tentative D call: TRBD2 (6 bases). CDR1 and CDR2 from the germline V gene are SGDLS and YYNGEE. V was pared by 3 bases and J by 7 bases, with 17 bases between. This CDR3 comprises 14 residues. The CDR3 DNA reads as TGTGCCAGCAGCGCGCCGGACGGGAGTGGAGAGCAGTACTTC. The encoded protein is CASSAPDGSGEQYF.

V and J are TRBV6-1 and TRBJ2-7, with 14 bases that match TRBD2. Germline V gives CDR1 MNHNS, CDR2 SASEGT. The CDR3 runs 15 residues. V lost 3 bases, J lost 3 bases, and 1 base stayed unmatched. CDR3 sequence: CASSDGTSGSYEQYF. The CDR3 nucleotides are TGTGCCAGCAGTGATGGGACTAGCGGGAGCTACGAGCAGTACTTC.

This clone was counted a few times. For the CDR3, the DNA is TGCAGCGCTACAGGGGGCTCTGAAGCTTTCTTT. Its translation is CSATGGSEAFF. This rearrangement joins TRBV29-1 to TRBJ1-1; TRBD1 matches at 9 bases. Trimming took 7 bases from V and 6 from J; bases not matched to a gene: 3. The CDR3 sequence is 11 residues long. Germline V gene sequence: CDR1 SQVTM, CDR2 ANQGSEA.

The chain links TRBV5-1 to TRBJ1-2; weak D call: TRBD1 (6 bases). From germline, CDR1 is SGHRS and CDR2 YFSETQ. Trimming left V 0 bases short and J 14 bases short, with 14 bases between. The CDR3 totals 12 residues. The chain's CDR3 is CASSLGRGQGTF. The CDR3 DNA sequence: TGCGCCAGCAGCTTGGGCAGGGGCCAGGGGACCTTC.

This clone was observed a few times. V gene TRBV28 combines with J gene TRBJ2-1, with 7 positions matching TRBD2. Per the germline V gene, CDR1 is MDHEN and CDR2 is SYDVKM. V lost 5 bases and J lost 4; bases outside the gene matches: 11. The CDR3 covers 16 residues. CDR3 loop: CASSPLWEGLYNEQFF. The CDR3 nucleotides read TGTGCCAGCAGTCCTTTGTGGGAGGGCCTTTACAATGAGCAGTTCTTC. Variable domain in full (rest from reference TRBV28 and TRBJ2-1): DVKVTQSSRYLVKRTGEKVFLECVQDMDHENMFWYRQDPGLGLRLIYFSYDVKMKEKGDIPEGYSVSREKKERFSLILESASTNQTSMYLCASSPLWEGLYNEQFFGPGTRLTVL.

A single count supports this clone. The chain combines TRBV28 with TRBJ1-1; D not certain. The CDR3 totals 13 residues. The V end was cut by 3 bases, the J end by 5 bases, with 10 bases between. Germline V CDR1 and CDR2: MDHEN, SYDVKM. CDR3 coding DNA: TGTGCCAGCAGTTTGGTCACTGGGACTGAAGCTTTCTTT. Encoded protein: CASSLVTGTEAFF.

The genes are TRBV5-6 and TRBJ2-2; the D gene is possibly TRBD2 (5 bases). Per the germline V gene, CDR1 is SGHDT and CDR2 is YYEEEE. The V gene lost 6 bases and the J gene lost 4 bases, with 19 bases spanning the gap. The CDR3 has 16 amino acids. CDR3 protein: CASTSGPSGTTGELFF. The CDR3 nucleotides read TGTGCCAGCACCTCCGGCCCCTCGGGAACCACCGGGGAGCTGTTTTTT.

There are a few counts of this clone. The rearrangement links TRBV10-2 to TRBJ1-6; D is uncertain. V lost 2 bases and J 9 bases, leaving 14 bases between the germline ends. The CDR3 is made up of 15 amino acids. Germline CDR1 reads WSHSY; CDR2 reads SAAADI. CDR3 sequence: CASSEISDSLSPLHF. In DNA form, the CDR3 reads TGCGCCAGCAGTGAGATCTCGGACTCCCTTTCACCCCTCCACTTT.

The table lists this clone with a count of one. This chain joins TRBV9 and TRBJ2-5, with 9 bases identical to TRBD2. Germline values: CDR1 SGDLS, CDR2 YYNGEE. This CDR3 spans 16 amino acids. The V segment lost 0 bases and the J segment 2 bases; nucleotides outside the gene matches: 5. CDR3 sequence reads: CASSVEGGREQETQYF. DNA of the CDR3: TGTGCCAGCAGCGTAGAGGGCGGGAGGGAACAAGAGACCCAGTACTTC.

This chain uses TRBV11-3 with TRBJ1-1; possibly TRBD1 for D (5 bases). The CDR3 consists of 15 residues. V was trimmed by 5 bases and J by 4 bases, leaving 17 bases between them. Germline assignment: CDR1 SGHNT and CDR2 YENEEA. CDR3 DNA: TGTGCCAGCAGCCTTCCAGGGTATCGTGGCACTGAAGCTTTCTTT. Its translation: CASSLPGYRGTEAFF.

The V and J genes are TRBV12-5 and TRBJ2-1, with D perhaps matching TRBD2 (6 bases). The ends were cut back, 7 bases at V and 2 bases at J, with 18 bases in the middle. The CDR3 runs to 16 residues. In germline, CDR1 is LGHNT, CDR2 FRNRAP. CDR3 DNA: TGTGCTAGTGATATCCCCGGGACTGCCACCTACAATGAGCAGTTCTTC. This translates into CASDIPGTATYNEQFF.

This chain links TRBV5-1 with TRBJ1-1, with 7 nucleotides matching TRBD1. Unmatched junction bases numbered 15, after V lost 0 bases and J lost 1 base. The CDR3 consists of 19 residues. Germline-derived CDR1 and CDR2 are SGHRS and YFSETQ. The CDR3 is CASSLEGTDVGMWNTEAFF. CDR3 in DNA: TGCGCCAGCAGCTTGGAAGGGACAGACGTTGGGATGTGGAACACTGAAGCTTTCTTT.

The gene calls are TRBV4-1 and TRBJ2-1; 9 bases line up with TRBD2. CDR1 MGHRA and CDR2 YSYEKL come from the germline V gene. V shed 0 bases, J shed 6 bases, and the junction held 6 bases outside the gene matches. This CDR3 contains 16 residues. This chain's CDR3 is CASSQEGLAGLNEQFF. The DNA for the CDR3 is TGCGCCAGCAGCCAAGAAGGTCTAGCGGGGCTCAATGAGCAGTTCTTC.

The chain joins TRBV28 to TRBJ1-4; D is ambiguous. CDR3 size: 11 residues. V dropped 6 bases and J dropped 12 bases, with 11 bases sitting between them. Germline CDR1 and CDR2: MDHEN and SYDVKM. The CDR3 here is CASSPLNELFF. The CDR3 nucleotides read TGTGCCAGCAGCCCACTGAACGAACTGTTTTTT.

This rearrangement joins TRBV28 to TRBJ2-3; 10 bases are shared with TRBD2. This CDR3 is 16 amino acids long. V lost 1 base and J lost 5; bases outside the gene matches: 6. Germline V gene sequence: CDR1 MDHEN, CDR2 SYDVKM. The CDR3 reads CASSLSLAGVEDTQYF. Here the CDR3 DNA reads TGTGCCAGCAGTTTATCTCTAGCGGGAGTGGAAGATACGCAGTATTTT.

The rearrangement links TRBV6-4 to TRBJ2-1; 8 bases agree with TRBD2. The CDR3 has 15 amino acids. Germline V CDR1 and CDR2: MRHNA, SNTAGT. V lost 0 bases, J lost 4 bases, and 2 bases stayed unmatched. CDR3 DNA sequence: TGTGCCAGCAGTGACTCTAGCGGGGATTACAATGAGCAGTTCTTC. Translated: CASSDSSGDYNEQFF.

This clone was seen a few times. The rearrangement links TRBV28 to TRBJ2-5; unclear D gene. Germline V gives CDR1 MDHEN, CDR2 SYDVKM. Trimming shortened V by 2 bases and J by 4 bases, and 11 bases separated the two germline ends. The CDR3 length is 14 residues. The CDR3 sequence: CASSLVSLGETQYF. DNA for the CDR3: TGTGCCAGCAGTTTAGTTTCCCTGGGAGAGACCCAGTACTTC.

The V and J genes are TRBV2 and TRBJ2-1, with D possibly TRBD2 on 6 matching bases. The germline V and J ends were trimmed by 3 bases and 8 bases, with 14 bases remaining between them. The CDR3 covers 14 residues. Germline-derived CDR1 and CDR2 are SNHLY and FYNNEI. CDR3 DNA sequence: TGTGCCAGCAGTGATTTCATCGGGGAGGATGAGCAGTTCTTC. This codes for CASSDFIGEDEQFF.